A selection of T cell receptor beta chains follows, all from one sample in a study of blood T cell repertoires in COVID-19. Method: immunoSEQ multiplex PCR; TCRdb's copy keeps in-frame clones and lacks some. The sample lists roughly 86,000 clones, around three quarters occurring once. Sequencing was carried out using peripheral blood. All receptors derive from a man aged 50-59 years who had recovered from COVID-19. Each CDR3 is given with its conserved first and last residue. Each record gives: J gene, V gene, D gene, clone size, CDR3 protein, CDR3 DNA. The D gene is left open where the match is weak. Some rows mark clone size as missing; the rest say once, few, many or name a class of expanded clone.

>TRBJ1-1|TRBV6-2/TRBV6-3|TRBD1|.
CASSRTGYTEAFF
TGTGCCAGCAGTAGGACAGGGTATACTGAAGCTTTCTTT
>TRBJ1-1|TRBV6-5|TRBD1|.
CASSIGQGAEAFF
TGTGCCAGCAGTATAGGACAGGGGGCTGAAGCTTTCTTT
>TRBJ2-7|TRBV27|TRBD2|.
CASSLTQRGEQYF
TGTGCCAGCAGTCTTACACAGCGGGGCGAGCAGTACTTC
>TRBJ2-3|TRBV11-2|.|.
CASSFSRSTDTQYF
TGTGCCAGCAGCTTCTCTAGGAGCACAGATACGCAGTATTTT
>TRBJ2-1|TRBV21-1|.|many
CASSLASYPYNEQFF
TGTGCCAGCTCCCTAGCCTCGTACCCCTACAATGAGCAGTTCTTC
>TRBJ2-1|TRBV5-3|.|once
CARSPWRGVGNEQFF
TGTGCCAGAAGCCCCTGGCGGGGCGTCGGCAATGAGCAGTTCTTC
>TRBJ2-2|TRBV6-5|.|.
CASSGTRDTGELFF
TGTGCCAGCAGCGGAACTAGGGACACCGGGGAGCTGTTTTTT
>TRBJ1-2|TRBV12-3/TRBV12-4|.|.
CASSPDRNYGYTF
TGTGCCAGCAGCCCCGACAGAAACTATGGCTACACCTTC
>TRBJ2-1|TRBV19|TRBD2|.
CASSPLAGGYNEQFF
TGTGCCAGTAGTCCCCTAGCGGGGGGCTACAATGAGCAGTTCTTC
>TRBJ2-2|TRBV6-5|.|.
CASSAHGELFF
TGTGCCAGCAGCGCACACGGGGAGCTGTTTTTT
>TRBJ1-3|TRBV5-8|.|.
CASSPRQSLSGNTIYF
TGTGCCAGCAGCCCGCGACAGTCCCTCTCTGGAAACACCATATATTTT
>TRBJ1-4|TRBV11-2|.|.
CASSLGQHATNEKLFF
TGTGCCAGCAGCTTAGGACAGCATGCAACTAATGAAAAACTGTTTTTT
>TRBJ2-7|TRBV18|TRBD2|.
CASSPAAGGTYEQYF
TGTGCCAGCTCACCAGCAGCGGGGGGGACCTACGAGCAGTACTTC
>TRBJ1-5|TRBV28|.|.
CASGYYGNQPQHF
TGTGCCAGCGGGTACTATGGCAATCAGCCCCAGCATTTT
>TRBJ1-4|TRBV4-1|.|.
CASSQVLLSLSATNEKLFF
TGCGCCAGCAGCCAAGTATTGCTCAGTCTTTCTGCAACTAATGAAAAACTGTTTTTT
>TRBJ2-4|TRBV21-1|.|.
CASHPRDREEKYF
TGTGCCAGCCACCCCCGGGACAGGGAAGAGAAGTACTTC
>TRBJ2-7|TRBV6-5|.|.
CASSYTRLPTREQYF
TGTGCCAGCAGTTACACCCGACTCCCGACGAGGGAGCAGTACTTC
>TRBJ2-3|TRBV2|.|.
CASRGDFTDTQYF
TGTGCCAGCAGAGGGGACTTCACAGATACGCAGTATTTT
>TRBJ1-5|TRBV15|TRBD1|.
CATSSQTGINQPQHF
TGTGCCACCAGCTCACAGACAGGGATCAATCAGCCCCAGCATTTT
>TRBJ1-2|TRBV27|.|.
CASSPGRTEDGYTF
TGTGCCAGCAGTCCGGGCCGGACAGAGGATGGCTACACCTTC
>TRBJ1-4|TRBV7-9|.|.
CASSSYLGEKLFF
TGTGCCAGCAGCTCCTACCTAGGAGAAAAACTGTTTTTT
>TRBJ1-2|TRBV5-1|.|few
CASSLEVSQGGYTF
TGCGCCAGCAGCTTGGAAGTTTCTCAGGGAGGCTACACCTTC
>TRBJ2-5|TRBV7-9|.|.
CASSLLGNSGVETQYF
TGTGCCAGCAGCTTATTGGGTAATTCAGGGGTGGAGACCCAGTACTTC
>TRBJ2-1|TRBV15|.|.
CATSSGGSSNEQFF
TGTGCCACCAGCAGTGGCGGATCCAGCAATGAGCAGTTCTTC
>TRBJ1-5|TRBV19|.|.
CASSIADGSNQPQHF
TGTGCCAGTAGTATTGCCGACGGGAGCAATCAGCCCCAGCATTTT
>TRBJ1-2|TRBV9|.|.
CASSVDSSSGYTF
TGTGCCAGCAGCGTAGACAGTTCAAGTGGCTACACCTTC